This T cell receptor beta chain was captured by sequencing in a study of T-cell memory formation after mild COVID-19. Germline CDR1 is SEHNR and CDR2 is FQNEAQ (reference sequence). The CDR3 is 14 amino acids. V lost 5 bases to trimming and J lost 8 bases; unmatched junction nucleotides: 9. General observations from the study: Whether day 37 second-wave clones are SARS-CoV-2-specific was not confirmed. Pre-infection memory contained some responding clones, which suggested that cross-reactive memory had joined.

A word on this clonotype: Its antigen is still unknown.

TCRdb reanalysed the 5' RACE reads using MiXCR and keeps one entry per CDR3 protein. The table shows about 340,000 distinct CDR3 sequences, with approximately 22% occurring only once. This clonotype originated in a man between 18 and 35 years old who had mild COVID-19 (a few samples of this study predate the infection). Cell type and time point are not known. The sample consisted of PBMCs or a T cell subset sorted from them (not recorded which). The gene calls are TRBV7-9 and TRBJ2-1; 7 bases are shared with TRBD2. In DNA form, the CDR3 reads TGTGCCAGCAGCCCAGGACTAGGCGTCGATGAGCAGTTCTTC. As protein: CASSPGLGVDEQFF.